Below are 15 T cell receptor beta chains sequenced from a single sample in a study of T cell responses to AZD1222 COVID-19 vaccine. Method: immunoSEQ multiplex PCR; TCRdb's copy keeps in-frame clones and lacks some. The sample holds under 300,000 clones, over 90% seen once. Sample: peripheral blood, taken on day 0 of AZD1222 vaccination. All receptors come from an adult in good health.

This clone came up once. The chain recombines TRBV9 with TRBJ2-1; 7 bases match TRBD1. Trimming at V came to 0 bases and at J to 9 bases, leaving 9 bases not matched to a gene. This CDR3 has 15 amino acids. The germline V gene has CDR1 SGDLS and CDR2 YYNGEE. CDR3 nucleotide sequence: TGTGCCAGCAGCGTAGATACAGGGGCCCTGGGTGAGCAGTTCTTC. Its translation: CASSVDTGALGEQFF.

Remarks on this clone: This specimen includes other DNA sequences encoding the same CDR3. V gene TRBV28 combines with J gene TRBJ1-1; D is unresolved. Germline CDR1 reads MDHEN; CDR2 reads SYDVKM. This CDR3 region has 12 residues. The germline V and J ends were trimmed by 2 bases and 5 bases, with 6 bases remaining between them. In nucleotides, the CDR3 is TGTGCCAGCAGTTTACCTGTGACTGAAGCTTTCTTT. Protein sequence: CASSLPVTEAFF.

V usage is TRBV3-1 (or the pseudogene TRBV3-2) and J usage is TRBJ1-2; the D is unclear. The V end was cut by 4 bases, the J end by 4 bases, with 16 bases between. In germline, CDR1 is LGHDT, CDR2 YNNKEL (reference sequence). The CDR3 spans 15 residues. The CDR3 protein is CASSPRARGFYGYTF. DNA of the CDR3: TGTGCCAGCAGCCCAAGAGCCCGGGGATTCTATGGCTACACCTTC.

The gene calls are TRBV19 and TRBJ1-1; perhaps TRBD1 as D (5 bases). In germline, CDR1 is LNHDA, CDR2 SQIVND (reference sequence). This CDR3 has 14 residues. The V and J ends lost 3 bases and 8 bases respectively, with 16 bases between them. Written as DNA, the CDR3 is TGTGCCAGTAGTATCGTCCGGGGCGAGGGAGAAGCTTTCTTT. Its protein product is CASSIVRGEGEAFF.

With respect to this clone: At the DNA level, this CDR3 is encoded by other sequences in the same sample as well. The chain employs TRBV4-1 and TRBJ1-5; a weak D match, TRBD1 (5 bases). The CDR3 runs to 14 residues. Germline V gives CDR1 MGHRA, CDR2 YSYEKL. Trimming left V 3 bases short and J 0 bases short, with 6 bases between. The DNA of the CDR3 is TGCGCCAGCAGCCAGGGGGGTAGCAATCAGCCCCAGCATTTT. The encoded protein is CASSQGGSNQPQHF.

DNA of the CDR3: TGCAGCGTTGAAGGGAACACTGAAGCTTTCTTT. Translating gives CSVEGNTEAFF. J is TRBJ1-1 and V is TRBV29-1; unclear D gene. The CDR3 is 11 amino acids. CDR1 is SQVTM and CDR2 is ANQGSEA in the germline V gene. Trimming took off 1 base at V and 1 base at J, with 1 base between the two ends.

The chain uses TRBV28 and TRBJ2-2, with TRBD2 identical over 12 bases. The germline CDR1 and CDR2 sequences are MDHEN and SYDVKM. J gave up 2 bases and V 2 bases, and 12 bases lay outside the gene matches. This CDR3 contains 20 residues. The CDR3: CASSLNPWLAGGRNTGELFF. CDR3 coding DNA: TGTGCCAGCAGTTTAAACCCCTGGCTAGCGGGGGGGCGTAACACCGGGGAGCTGTTTTTT.

The chain links TRBV29-1 to TRBJ2-3; 7 bases match TRBD2. There are 12 residues in the CDR3. Germline CDR1 SQVTM, CDR2 ANQGSEA. V lost 3 bases to trimming and J lost 6 bases; unmatched junction nucleotides: 3. CDR3 amino acids: CSVEGEGDTQYF. The CDR3 coding sequence is TGCAGCGTTGAGGGGGAGGGGGATACGCAGTATTTT.

The genes are TRBV19 and TRBJ1-1, with D possibly being TRBD1 (5 bases). The CDR3 spans 15 residues. Deletions cut 0 bases from V and 3 bases from J, with 11 bases between. Germline V gene data show CDR1 as LNHDA and CDR2 as SQIVND (reference sequence). The CDR3: CASSIEGRGDTEAFF. The CDR3 DNA reads as TGTGCCAGTAGTATAGAGGGACGAGGGGACACTGAAGCTTTCTTT.

The rearrangement uses TRBV10-3 and TRBJ1-6; D might be TRBD1 (6 bases). The CDR3 is 16 residues long. The V gene's germline CDR1 is ENHRY and CDR2 SYGVKD. Trimming left V 0 bases short and J 4 bases short, with 10 bases between. CDR3: CAISESDSTYNSPLHF. In nucleotides, the CDR3 is TGTGCCATCAGTGAGTCGGACAGCACATATAATTCACCCCTCCACTTT.

The rearrangement joins TRBV6-2 or TRBV6-3 to TRBJ1-1; D uncertain. The CDR3 has 12 amino acids. Germline V gives CDR1 MNHEY, CDR2 SVGEGT. V lost 6 bases and J lost 5, with 10 bases in between. The CDR3, as DNA: TGTGCCAGCAGCTCGACTAGGACTGAAGCTTTCTTT. This encodes CASSSTRTEAFF.

This chain joins TRBV20-1 and TRBJ2-3; weak D call: TRBD2 (6 bases). The CDR3 loop spans 11 amino acids. Germline V lookup: CDR1 DFQATT, CDR2 SNEGSKA (reference sequence). V gave up 6 bases and J gave up 9 bases, with 13 bases separating them. The CDR3 nucleotides read TGCAGTGCCCGAGGGCGGGGAACGCAGTATTTT. Its protein product is CSARGRGTQYF.

The rearrangement uses TRBV4-1 and TRBJ1-6, with D perhaps matching TRBD1 (5 bases). The ends were cut back, 4 bases at V and 9 bases at J, with 22 bases in the middle. The germline CDR1 and CDR2 sequences are MGHRA and YSYEKL. The length of the CDR3 is 17 residues. DNA for the CDR3: TGCGCCAGCAGCCCCAATATGGTCCAGGGATCTATTTCACCCCTCCACTTT. It is translated as CASSPNMVQGSISPLHF.

The V call is TRBV4-1, the J call TRBJ1-3; a weak D match, TRBD1 (5 bases). The length of the CDR3 is 16 residues. Germline lookup yields CDR1 MGHRA and CDR2 YSYEKL. V dropped 5 bases and J dropped 1 base, with 15 bases sitting between them. The CDR3 sequence: CASSEGTTGSGNTIYF. CDR3 nucleotides: TGCGCCAGCAGCGAGGGCACTACAGGTTCTGGAAACACCATATATTTT.

V gene TRBV6-2 or TRBV6-3 combines with J gene TRBJ1-1; possible D gene TRBD1, 6 bases. The CDR3 runs to 19 residues. Germline V CDR1 and CDR2: MNHEY, SVGEGT. V was shortened by 2 bases and J by 6 bases, with 28 bases between the two germline ends. In DNA form, the CDR3 reads TGTGCCAGCAGTTACCCGTCCGGGACTTGGGGACAAATGGGTGCTGAAGCTTTCTTT. Protein sequence: CASSYPSGTWGQMGAEAFF.